The 11 T cell receptor beta chains below come from one sample, sequenced in a study of read filtering for tumor transcriptome and immune sequencing. Molecular barcoded adaptors covering alpha/delta and beta/gamma chains were used on around 370 ng RNA. TCRdb used MiXCR to reprocess the reads, holding one entry per CDR3 protein. The sample shows 43,000 or so distinct CDR3 sequences, 20% of them seen only once. The sequencing input was a population of CD138-negative cells sorted from bone marrow. The receptors shown here come from a donor aged 40 or over with multiple myeloma.

The chain employs TRBV7-2 and TRBJ2-7, with 7 positions matching TRBD1. The CDR3 runs 14 residues. Germline CDR1 is SGHTA and CDR2 is FQGNSA. The V and J ends lost 5 bases and 3 bases, in that order; junction bases with no gene match: 7. The CDR3: CASSPRQGYYEQYF. The CDR3 bases are TGTGCCAGCAGCCCTAGACAGGGCTACTACGAGCAGTACTTC.

Ten or more counts support this clonotype. This rearrangement joins TRBV29-1 to TRBJ2-5, with D perhaps TRBD2 (5 bases). Germline V lookup: CDR1 SQVTM, CDR2 ANQGSEA. V lost 7 bases to trimming and J lost 1 base, with 13 bases between them. The CDR3 extends over 13 amino acids. The CDR3 sequence is CSEAGGPQETQYF. CDR3 DNA: TGCAGCGAGGCCGGAGGACCCCAAGAGACCCAGTACTTC.

The chain combines TRBV29-1 with TRBJ2-3; perhaps TRBD2 as D (5 bases). Deletions cut 7 bases from V and 1 base from J, with 18 bases between. From germline, CDR1 is SQVTM and CDR2 ANQGSEA. The CDR3 has 15 amino acids. CDR3: CSAAGLVGGTDTQYF. The CDR3 region has the DNA TGCAGCGCCGCAGGTCTAGTGGGAGGCACAGATACGCAGTATTTT.

This clonotype appeared many times. The CDR3 nucleotides read TGTGCCAGTAGCCCGATCGACAGGGGAGATGGGAACACTGAAGCTTTCTTT. Protein product: CASSPIDRGDGNTEAFF. The chain combines TRBV19 with TRBJ1-1; 8 bases line up with TRBD1. The V and J ends lost 6 bases and 1 base, in that order; junction bases with no gene match: 13. Germline V lookup: CDR1 LNHDA, CDR2 SQIVND (reference sequence). The CDR3 sequence is 17 residues long.

In the case of this clonotype: The CDR3 carries no conserved terminal phenylalanine or tryptophan, so it likely arises from a read error. The V call is TRBV12-3 or TRBV12-4, the J call TRBJ2-1; no definite D call. Trimming removed 7 bases at V and 6 bases at J, with 16 bases between. This CDR3 comprises 14 residues. The CDR3 bases are TGTGCCAGCAAAACGTATCTCACCCTCAATGAGCAGTTCCTC. It yields the protein CASKTYLTLNEQFL.

This clonotype was recorded many times. This rearrangement joins TRBV4-1 to TRBJ1-1; D is undetermined. The CDR3 is made up of 16 amino acids. Germline CDR1 and CDR2: MGHRA and YSYEKL. Trimming removed 1 base from V and 0 bases from J, with 12 bases in between. CDR3 nucleotide sequence: TGCGCCAGCAGCCAAGGTCTTGCGGCAATGAACACTGAAGCTTTCTTT. Translated, it gives CASSQGLAAMNTEAFF.

In the case of this clonotype: It may be a read error: a sequence one base away is much more abundant. This chain joins TRBV7-9 and TRBJ2-1; 9 nucleotides align to TRBD2. The CDR3 length is 16 residues. CDR1 and CDR2 (germline): SEHNR, FQNEAQ (reference sequence). Trimming at V came to 2 bases and at J to 6 bases, leaving 8 bases not matched to a gene. CDR3 protein: CASSLLISGSGNEQFF. CDR3 nucleotides: TGTGCCAGCAGCTTATTGATTAGCGGGAGTGGCAATGAGCAGTTCTTC. Filled out from reference TRBV7-9 and TRBJ2-1, the complete variable domain reads DTGVSQNPRHKITKRGQNVTFRCDPISEHNRLYWYRQTLGQGPEFLTYFQNEAQLEKSRLLSDRFSAERPKGSFSTLEIQRTEQGDSAMYLCASSLLISGSGNEQFFGPGTRLTVL.

Regarding this clonotype: The CDR3 end shows no conserved phenylalanine or tryptophan, and so a read error is likely. V usage is TRBV14 and J usage is TRBJ1-3; tentatively, D is TRBD1 (5 bases). V dropped 2 bases and J dropped 5 bases, with 10 bases sitting between them. This CDR3 has 14 residues. Looked up from germline, CDR1 is SGHDN and CDR2 is FVKESK. The CDR3 is CASSQPGARNTIYL. DNA of the CDR3: TGTGCCAGCAGCCAACCCGGGGCTCGAAACACCATATATCTT.

The table lists this clonotype with many counts. The genes are TRBV29-1 and TRBJ2-1; 11 bases line up with TRBD1. CDR3 length equals 13 residues. J gave up 6 bases and V 6 bases, and 4 bases lay outside the gene matches. The V gene's germline CDR1 is SQVTM and CDR2 ANQGSEA. The CDR3, as DNA: TGCAGCGTAGGACAGGGGGCTTTCAATGAGCAGTTCTTC. Its translation is CSVGQGAFNEQFF.

The chain combines TRBV6-1 with TRBJ1-5; D gene ambiguous. Trimming stripped 6 bases from V and 3 bases from J, with 12 bases between. This CDR3 has 14 amino acids. Germline V gives CDR1 MNHNS, CDR2 SASEGT. CDR3 region: CASSVGVFNQPQHF. CDR3 nucleotide sequence: TGTGCCAGCAGCGTCGGGGTGTTCAATCAGCCCCAGCATTTT.

The V call is TRBV2, the J call TRBJ2-1; a weak D match, TRBD2 (6 bases). Germline V gives CDR1 SNHLY, CDR2 FYNNEI. This CDR3 contains 13 residues. V was trimmed by 6 bases and J by 6 bases, leaving 12 bases between them. CDR3 nucleotides: TGTGCCAGCAGGACATCGGAGGGCAATGAGCAGTTCTTC. This sequence encodes CASRTSEGNEQFF.